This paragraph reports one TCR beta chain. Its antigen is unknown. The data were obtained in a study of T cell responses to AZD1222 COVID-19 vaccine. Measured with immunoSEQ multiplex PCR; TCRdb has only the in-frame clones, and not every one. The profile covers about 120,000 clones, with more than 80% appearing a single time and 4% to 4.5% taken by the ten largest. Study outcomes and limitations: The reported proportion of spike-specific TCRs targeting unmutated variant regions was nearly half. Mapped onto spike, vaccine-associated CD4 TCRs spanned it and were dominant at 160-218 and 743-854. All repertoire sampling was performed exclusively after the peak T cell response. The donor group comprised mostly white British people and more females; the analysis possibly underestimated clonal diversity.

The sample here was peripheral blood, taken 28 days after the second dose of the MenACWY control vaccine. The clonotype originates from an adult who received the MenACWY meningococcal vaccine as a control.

As DNA, the CDR3 is TGTGCCAGCAGTCACCCGGGACAGGGGCACAATGAGCAGTTCTTC. It specifies CASSHPGQGHNEQFF. The chain is built from TRBV6-5 and TRBJ2-1, with 10 bases lining up with TRBD1. V lost 5 bases and J lost 5; bases outside the gene matches: 6. From germline, CDR1 is MNHEY and CDR2 SVGAGI. The CDR3 covers 15 residues.